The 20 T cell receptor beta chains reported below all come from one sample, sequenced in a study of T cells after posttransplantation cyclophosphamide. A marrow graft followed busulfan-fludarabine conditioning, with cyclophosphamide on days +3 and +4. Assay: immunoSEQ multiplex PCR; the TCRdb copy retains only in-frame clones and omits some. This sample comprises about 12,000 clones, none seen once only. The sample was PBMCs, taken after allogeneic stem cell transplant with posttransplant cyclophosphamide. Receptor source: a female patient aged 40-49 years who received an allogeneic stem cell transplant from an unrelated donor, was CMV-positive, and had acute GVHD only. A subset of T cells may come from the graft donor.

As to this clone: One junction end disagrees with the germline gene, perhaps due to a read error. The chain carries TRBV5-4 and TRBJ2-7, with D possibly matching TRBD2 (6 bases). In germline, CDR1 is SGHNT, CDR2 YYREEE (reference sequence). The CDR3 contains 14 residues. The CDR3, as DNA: TGTGCCAGCAGCTTGTGGGGGGTTCCTTACGGGCAGTACTTC. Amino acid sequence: CASSLWGVPYGQYF.

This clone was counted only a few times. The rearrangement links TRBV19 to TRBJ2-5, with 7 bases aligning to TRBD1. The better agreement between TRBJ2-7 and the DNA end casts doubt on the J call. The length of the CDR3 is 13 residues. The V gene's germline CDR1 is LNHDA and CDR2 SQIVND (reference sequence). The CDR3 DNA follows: TGTGCCAGTAGGAGACAGGGCTCCTACGAGCAGTACTTC. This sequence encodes CASRRQGSYEQYF.

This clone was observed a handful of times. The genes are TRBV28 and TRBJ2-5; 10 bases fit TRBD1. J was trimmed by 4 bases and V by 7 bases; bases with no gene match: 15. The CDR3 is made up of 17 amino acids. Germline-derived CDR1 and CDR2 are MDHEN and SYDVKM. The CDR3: CASNPPTGTGVGETQYF. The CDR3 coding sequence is TGTGCCAGCAATCCACCTACCGGGACAGGGGTTGGAGAGACCCAGTACTTC. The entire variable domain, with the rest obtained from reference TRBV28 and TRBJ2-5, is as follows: DVKVTQSSRYLVKRTGEKVFLECVQDMDHENMFWYRQDPGLGLRLIYFSYDVKMKEKGDIPEGYSVSREKKERFSLILESASTNQTSMYLCASNPPTGTGVGETQYFGPGTRLLVL.

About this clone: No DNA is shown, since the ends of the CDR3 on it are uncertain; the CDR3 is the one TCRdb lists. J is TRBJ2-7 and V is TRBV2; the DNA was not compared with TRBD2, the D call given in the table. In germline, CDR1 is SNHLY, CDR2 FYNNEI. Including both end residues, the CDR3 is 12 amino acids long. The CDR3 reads CASILGGDEQYV.

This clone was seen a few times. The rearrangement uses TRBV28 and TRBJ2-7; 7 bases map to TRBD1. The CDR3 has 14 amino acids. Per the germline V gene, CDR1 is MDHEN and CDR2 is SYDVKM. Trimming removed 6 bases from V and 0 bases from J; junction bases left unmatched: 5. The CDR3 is CASRWDSSSYEQYV. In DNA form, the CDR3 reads TGTGCCAGCAGGTGGGACAGCAGCTCCTACGAGCAGTACGTC.

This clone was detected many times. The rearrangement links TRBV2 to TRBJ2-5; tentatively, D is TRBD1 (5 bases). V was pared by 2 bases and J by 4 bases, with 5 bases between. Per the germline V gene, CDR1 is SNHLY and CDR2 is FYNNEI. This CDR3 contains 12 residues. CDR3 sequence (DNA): TGTGCCAGCAGTGAACAGGGAGAGACCCAGTACTTC. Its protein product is CASSEQGETQYF.

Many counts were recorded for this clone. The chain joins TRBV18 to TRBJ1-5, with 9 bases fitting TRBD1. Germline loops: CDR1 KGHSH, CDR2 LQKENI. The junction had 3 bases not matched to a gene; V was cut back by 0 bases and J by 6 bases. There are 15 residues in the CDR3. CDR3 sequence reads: CASSPPGTGIQPQHF. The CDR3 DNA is TGTGCCAGCTCACCACCGGGGACAGGGATTCAGCCCCAGCATTTT.

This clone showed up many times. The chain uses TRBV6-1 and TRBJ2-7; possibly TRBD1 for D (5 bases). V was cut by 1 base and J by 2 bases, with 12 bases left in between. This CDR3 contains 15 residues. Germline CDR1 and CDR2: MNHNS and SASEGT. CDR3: CASSEGVLTAYEQYV. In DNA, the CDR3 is TGTGCCAGCAGTGAAGGCGTTTTGACAGCCTACGAGCAGTACGTC.

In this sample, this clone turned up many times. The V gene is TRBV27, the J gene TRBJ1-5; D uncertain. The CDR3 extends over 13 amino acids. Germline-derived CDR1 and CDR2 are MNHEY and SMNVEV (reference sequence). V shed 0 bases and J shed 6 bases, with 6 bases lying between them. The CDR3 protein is CASSLSPGQPQHF. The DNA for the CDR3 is TGTGCCAGCAGTTTATCCCCAGGTCAGCCCCAGCATTTT.

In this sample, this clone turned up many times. CDR3 coding DNA: TGTGCCAGCAGCTTATTCGCGGTCCGCTCCTATAATTCACCCCTCCACTTT. This gives the protein CASSLFAVRSYNSPLHF. This chain connects TRBV7-2 to TRBJ1-6; unclear D gene. Germline CDR1 reads SGHTA; CDR2 reads FQGNSA. V dropped 2 bases and J dropped 0 bases, with 11 bases sitting between them. The CDR3 is made up of 17 amino acids.

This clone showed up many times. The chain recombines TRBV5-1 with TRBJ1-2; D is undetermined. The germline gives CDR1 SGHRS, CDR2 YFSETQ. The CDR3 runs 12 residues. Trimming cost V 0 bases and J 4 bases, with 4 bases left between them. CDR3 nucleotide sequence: TGCGCCAGCAGCTTGGGGGCCTATGGCTACACCTTC. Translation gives CASSLGAYGYTF.

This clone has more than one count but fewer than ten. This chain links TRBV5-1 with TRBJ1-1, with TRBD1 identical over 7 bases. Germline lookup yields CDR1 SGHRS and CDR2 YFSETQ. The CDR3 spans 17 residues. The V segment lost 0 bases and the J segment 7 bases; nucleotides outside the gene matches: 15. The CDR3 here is CASSLGGQRLIHIEAFF. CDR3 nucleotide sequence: TGCGCCAGCAGCTTGGGGGGACAGCGCCTAATCCACATTGAAGCTTTCTTT.

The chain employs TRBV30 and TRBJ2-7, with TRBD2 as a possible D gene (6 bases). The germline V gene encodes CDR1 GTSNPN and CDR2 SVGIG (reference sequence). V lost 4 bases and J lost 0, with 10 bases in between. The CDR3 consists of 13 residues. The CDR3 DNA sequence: TGTGCCTGGACGGCGGGGTTCTCCTACGAGCAGTACTTC. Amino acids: CAWTAGFSYEQYF. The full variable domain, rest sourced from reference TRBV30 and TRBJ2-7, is SQTIHQWPATLVQPVGSPLSLECTVEGTSNPNLYWYRQAAGRGLQLLFYSVGIGQISSEVPQNLSASRPQDRQFILSSKKLLLSDSGFYLCAWTAGFSYEQYFGPGTRLTVT.

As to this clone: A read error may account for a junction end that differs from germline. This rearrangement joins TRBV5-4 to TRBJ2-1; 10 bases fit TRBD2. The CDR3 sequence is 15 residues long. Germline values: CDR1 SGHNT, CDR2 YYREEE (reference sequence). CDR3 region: CVSSLSSGSYNEQFF. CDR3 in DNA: TGTGTCAGCAGCTTGTCTAGCGGGAGCTACAATGAGCAGTTCTTC.

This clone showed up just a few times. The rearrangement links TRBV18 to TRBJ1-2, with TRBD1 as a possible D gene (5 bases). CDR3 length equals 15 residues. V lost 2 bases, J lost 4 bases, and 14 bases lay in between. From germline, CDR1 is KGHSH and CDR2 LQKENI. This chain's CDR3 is CASSPMQGILYGYTF. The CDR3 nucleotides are TGTGCCAGCTCACCAATGCAGGGAATACTCTATGGCTACACCTTC.

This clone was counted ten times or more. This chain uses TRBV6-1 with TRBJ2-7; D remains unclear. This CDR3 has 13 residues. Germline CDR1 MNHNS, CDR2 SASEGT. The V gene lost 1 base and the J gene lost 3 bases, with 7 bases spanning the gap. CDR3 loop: CASSEDSLYEQYV. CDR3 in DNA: TGTGCCAGCAGTGAAGACAGCCTCTACGAGCAGTACGTC.

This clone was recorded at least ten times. The CDR3 sequence: CASSSPGLIGVNEQFF. The CDR3, as DNA: TGTGCCAGCAGTTCACCCGGACTAATTGGTGTCAATGAGCAGTTCTTC. This chain joins TRBV28 and TRBJ2-1; maybe TRBD2 (6 bases). Germline CDR1 MDHEN, CDR2 SYDVKM. The CDR3 has 16 residues. V was clipped by 4 bases and J by 6 bases, with 19 bases between them.

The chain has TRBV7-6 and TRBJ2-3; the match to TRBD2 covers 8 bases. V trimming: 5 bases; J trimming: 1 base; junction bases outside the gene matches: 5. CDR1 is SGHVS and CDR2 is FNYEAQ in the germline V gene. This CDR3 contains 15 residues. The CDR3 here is CASSLTGGGTDTQYF. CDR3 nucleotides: TGTGCCAGCAGCCTCACGGGGGGGGGCACAGATACGCAGTATTTT.

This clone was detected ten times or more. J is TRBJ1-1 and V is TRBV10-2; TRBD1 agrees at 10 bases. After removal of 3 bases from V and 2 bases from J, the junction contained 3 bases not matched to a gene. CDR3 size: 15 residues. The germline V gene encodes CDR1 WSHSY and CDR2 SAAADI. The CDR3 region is CASSDRTGGNTEAFF. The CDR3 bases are TGCGCCAGCAGTGACCGGACAGGGGGTAACACTGAAGCTTTCTTT.

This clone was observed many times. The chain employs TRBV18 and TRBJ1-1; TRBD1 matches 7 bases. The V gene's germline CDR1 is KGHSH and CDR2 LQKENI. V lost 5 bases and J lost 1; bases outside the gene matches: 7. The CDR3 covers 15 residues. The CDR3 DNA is TGTGCCAGCTCAAAATGGGACAGCACGAACACTGAAGCTTTCTTT. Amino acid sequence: CASSKWDSTNTEAFF.